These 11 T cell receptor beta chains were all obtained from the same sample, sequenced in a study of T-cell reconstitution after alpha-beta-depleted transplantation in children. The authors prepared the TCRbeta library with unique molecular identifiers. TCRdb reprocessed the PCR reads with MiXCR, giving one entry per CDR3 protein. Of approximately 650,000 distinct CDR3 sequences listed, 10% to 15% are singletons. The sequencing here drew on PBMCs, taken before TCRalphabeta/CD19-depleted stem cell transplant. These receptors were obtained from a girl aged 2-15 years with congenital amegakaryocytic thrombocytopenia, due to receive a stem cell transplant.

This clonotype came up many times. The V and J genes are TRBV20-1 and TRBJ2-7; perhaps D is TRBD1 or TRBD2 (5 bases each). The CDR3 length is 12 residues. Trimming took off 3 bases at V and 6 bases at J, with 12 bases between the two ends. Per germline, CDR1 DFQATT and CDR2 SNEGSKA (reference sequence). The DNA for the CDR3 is TGCAGTGCTAGTTTTGGGGGTGGCGAGCAGTACTTC. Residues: CSASFGGGEQYF.

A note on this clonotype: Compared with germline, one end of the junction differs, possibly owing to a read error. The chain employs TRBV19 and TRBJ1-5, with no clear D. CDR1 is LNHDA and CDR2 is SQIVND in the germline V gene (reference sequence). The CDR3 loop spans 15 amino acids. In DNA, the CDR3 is TGTGCCAGTAGTATAGAAGGGATTGGAAATCAGCGCCAGCATTTT. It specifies CASSIEGIGNQRQHF.

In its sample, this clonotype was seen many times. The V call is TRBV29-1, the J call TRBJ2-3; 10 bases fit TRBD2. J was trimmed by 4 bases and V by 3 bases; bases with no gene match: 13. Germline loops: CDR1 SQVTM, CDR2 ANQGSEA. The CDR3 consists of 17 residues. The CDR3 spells CSVEQGVSGRRSDTQYF. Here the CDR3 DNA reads TGCAGCGTTGAGCAGGGCGTTAGCGGGAGGAGGTCAGATACGCAGTATTTT.

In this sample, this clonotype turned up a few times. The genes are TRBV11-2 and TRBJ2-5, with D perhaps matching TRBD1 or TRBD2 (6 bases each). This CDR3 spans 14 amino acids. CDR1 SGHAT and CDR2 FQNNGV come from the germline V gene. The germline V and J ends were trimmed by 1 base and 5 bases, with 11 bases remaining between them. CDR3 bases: TGTGCCAGCAGCTTAGGGGGGGCGCGGGAGACCCAGTACTTC. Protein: CASSLGGARETQYF.

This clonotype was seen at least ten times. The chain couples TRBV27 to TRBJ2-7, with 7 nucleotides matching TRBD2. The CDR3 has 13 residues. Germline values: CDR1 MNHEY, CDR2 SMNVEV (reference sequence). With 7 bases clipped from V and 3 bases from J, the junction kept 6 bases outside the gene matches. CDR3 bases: TGTGCCAGCACCCGACTAGCAAACTACGAGCAGTACTTC. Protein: CASTRLANYEQYF.

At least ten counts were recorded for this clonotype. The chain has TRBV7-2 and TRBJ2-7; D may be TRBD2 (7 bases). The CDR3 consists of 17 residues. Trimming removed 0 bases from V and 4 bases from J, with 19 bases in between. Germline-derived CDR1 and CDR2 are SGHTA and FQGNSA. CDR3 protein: CASSLAAGPGASYEQYF. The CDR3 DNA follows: TGTGCCAGCAGCTTAGCAGCGGGACCAGGGGCCTCTTACGAGCAGTACTTC.

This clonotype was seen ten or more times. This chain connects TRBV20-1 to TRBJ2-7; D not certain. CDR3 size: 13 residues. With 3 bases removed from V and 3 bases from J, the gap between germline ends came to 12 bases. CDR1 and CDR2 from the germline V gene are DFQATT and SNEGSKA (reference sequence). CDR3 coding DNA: TGCAGTGCTAGCAGTATCTCCCTCTACGAGCAGTACTTC. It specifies CSASSISLYEQYF.

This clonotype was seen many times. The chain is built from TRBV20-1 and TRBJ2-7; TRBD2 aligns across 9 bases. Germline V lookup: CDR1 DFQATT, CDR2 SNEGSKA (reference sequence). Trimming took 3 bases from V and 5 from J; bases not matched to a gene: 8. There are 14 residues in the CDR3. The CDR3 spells CSASDSGRDHEQYF. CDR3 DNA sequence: TGCAGTGCTAGCGATAGCGGGAGAGACCACGAGCAGTACTTC.

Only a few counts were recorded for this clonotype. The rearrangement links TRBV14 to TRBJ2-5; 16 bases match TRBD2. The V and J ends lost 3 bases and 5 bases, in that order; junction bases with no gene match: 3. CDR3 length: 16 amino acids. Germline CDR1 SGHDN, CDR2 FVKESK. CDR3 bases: TGTGCCAGCAGCCAGGGACTAGCGGGAGGGATGGAGACCCAGTACTTC. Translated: CASSQGLAGGMETQYF.

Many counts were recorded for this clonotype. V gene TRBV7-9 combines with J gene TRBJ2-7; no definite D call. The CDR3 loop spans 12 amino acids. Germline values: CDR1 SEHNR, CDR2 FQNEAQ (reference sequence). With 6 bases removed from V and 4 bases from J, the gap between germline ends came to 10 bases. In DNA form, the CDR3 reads TGTGCCAGCAGTCACGGCGTTTACGAGCAGTACTTC. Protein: CASSHGVYEQYF.

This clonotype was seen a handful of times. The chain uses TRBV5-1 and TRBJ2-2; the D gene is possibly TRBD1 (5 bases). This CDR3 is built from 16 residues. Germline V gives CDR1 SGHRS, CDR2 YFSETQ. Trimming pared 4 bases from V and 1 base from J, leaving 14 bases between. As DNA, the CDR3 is TGCGCCAGCAGCCCCTTTCCGACAGAGAACACCGGGGAGCTGTTTTTT. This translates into CASSPFPTENTGELFF.